The 18 T cell receptor beta chains reported below all come from one sample, sequenced in a study of T cells after yellow fever vaccination. MiXCR, run by TCRdb on the 5' RACE reads, gives a single entry per CDR3 protein. The sample has some 500,000 distinct CDR3 sequences; approximately 13% are singletons. This sample comprised PBMCs, obtained on the day of the yellow fever booster vaccination. Source of these receptors: a man under 40 who received the YFV17D yellow fever vaccine.

V and J are TRBV5-1 and TRBJ1-1, with D maybe TRBD1 (5 bases). The V gene lost 4 bases and the J gene lost 1 base, with 17 bases spanning the gap. From germline, CDR1 is SGHRS and CDR2 YFSETQ. This CDR3 region has 16 residues. This CDR3 is CASSPHGGTENTEAFF. The CDR3 DNA reads TGCGCCAGCAGCCCTCATGGGGGGACCGAGAACACTGAAGCTTTCTTT.

This rearrangement joins TRBV7-3 to TRBJ2-1; 8 nucleotides line up with TRBD1. Losses at the gene ends were 0 bases for V and 1 base for J; bases not matched to a gene: 2. Germline CDR1 and CDR2: SGHTA and FQGTGA. This CDR3 region has 16 residues. The CDR3: CASSLTWTGSYNEQFF. The CDR3 DNA reads as TGTGCCAGCAGCTTAACTTGGACAGGGTCCTACAATGAGCAGTTCTTC.

This clonotype has just a few counts. CDR3 coding DNA: TGTGCCAGCACCGTCGGGGGCTTTAACACTGAAGCTTTCTTT. This encodes CASTVGGFNTEAFF. V is TRBV7-9 and J is TRBJ1-1; a weak D match, TRBD1 (6 bases). This CDR3 has 14 residues. In germline, CDR1 is SEHNR, CDR2 FQNEAQ (reference sequence). Trimming removed 7 bases at V and 2 bases at J, with 14 bases between.

This clonotype was detected only a few times. The junction differs from germline at one of its ends, possibly a read error. The V and J genes are TRBV6-6 and TRBJ2-5, with 15 bases that match TRBD2. Germline CDR1 reads MNHNY; CDR2 reads SVGAGI (reference sequence). The CDR3 runs to 13 residues. CDR3 amino acids: CASSSRTSGRGLF. In nucleotides, the CDR3 is TGTGCCAGCAGTTCCCGGACTAGCGGGAGGGGCCTTTTC.

This clonotype has only a few counts. The CDR3 DNA reads as TGTGCCAGCAGCCCATATGAGGGGGCCTACGAGCAGTACTTC. Residues: CASSPYEGAYEQYF. The chain employs TRBV7-2 and TRBJ2-7, with D possibly matching TRBD1 (6 bases). V was pared by 5 bases and J by 2 bases, with 13 bases between. This CDR3 has 14 residues. Germline CDR1 reads SGHTA; CDR2 reads FQGNSA.

This clonotype appeared a single time. The chain has TRBV6-6 and TRBJ1-1; D may be TRBD1 (5 bases). CDR1 MNHNY and CDR2 SVGAGI come from the germline V gene (reference sequence). The CDR3 consists of 13 residues. Deletions cut 5 bases from V and 5 bases from J, with 12 bases between. The CDR3 nucleotides are TGTGCCAGCAGTAAGGACACGTTGACTGAAGCTTTCTTT. Residues: CASSKDTLTEAFF.

A few counts support this clonotype. The V gene is TRBV5-6, the J gene TRBJ2-3; D uncertain. Germline CDR1 SGHDT, CDR2 YYEEEE. The CDR3 runs 13 residues. V lost 4 bases and J lost 2, with 8 bases in between. In nucleotides, the CDR3 is TGTGCCAGCAGCGAAGATAACACAGATACGCAGTATTTT. Amino acid sequence: CASSEDNTDTQYF.

The chain has TRBV20-1 and TRBJ2-1; TRBD2 might be the D (6 bases). CDR3 length: 13 residues. Between the trimmed V and J ends, which lost 6 bases and 6 bases, there was a span of 15 bases. Germline values: CDR1 DFQATT, CDR2 SNEGSKA (reference sequence). The DNA of the CDR3 is TGCAGTGCAACTCCCGGGAGCACCAATGAGCAGTTCTTC. It translates to CSATPGSTNEQFF.

There are many counts of this clonotype. The chain employs TRBV30 and TRBJ2-7, with TRBD2 matching 9 bases. The CDR3 runs 13 residues. The V gene end was trimmed by 4 bases and the J gene end by 3 bases; junction bases not matched to a gene: 4. Looked up from germline, CDR1 is GTSNPN and CDR2 is SVGIG (reference sequence). CDR3 DNA: TGTGCCTGGAAGCGGGAGGATCTCTACGAGCAGTACTTC. It specifies CAWKREDLYEQYF.

This clonotype was detected only a few times. The chain carries TRBV6-5 and TRBJ2-7, with D perhaps TRBD2 (5 bases). The CDR3 has 14 residues. With 2 bases removed from V and 2 bases from J, the gap between germline ends came to 10 bases. Germline V CDR1 and CDR2: MNHEY, SVGAGI. The CDR3 region is CASSYASGTYEQYF. CDR3 DNA sequence: TGTGCCAGCAGTTACGCGTCCGGGACCTACGAGCAGTACTTC.

This clonotype was observed a handful of times. This chain links TRBV5-4 with TRBJ2-5; no clear D. Germline V gene lookup returns CDR1 SGHNT and CDR2 YYREEE (reference sequence). This CDR3 has 12 residues. Trimming left V 4 bases short and J 3 bases short, with 7 bases between. CDR3 DNA sequence: TGTGCCAGCAGCGGCAGTAAAGAGACCCAGTACTTC. Amino acid sequence: CASSGSKETQYF.

This rearrangement joins TRBV12-3 or TRBV12-4 to TRBJ2-2; D is uncertain. CDR3 length: 13 amino acids. With 2 bases removed from V and 5 bases from J, the gap between germline ends came to 6 bases. The CDR3: CASSLMVTGELFF. The CDR3, as DNA: TGTGCCAGCAGTTTAATGGTGACCGGGGAGCTGTTTTTT.

This clonotype was counted only a few times. The rearrangement joins TRBV29-1 to TRBJ2-1, with a possible D match to TRBD2 (6 bases). Trimming took off 7 bases at V and 3 bases at J, with 10 bases between the two ends. The CDR3 is made up of 12 amino acids. Per the germline V gene, CDR1 is SQVTM and CDR2 is ANQGSEA. CDR3 amino acids: CSAVSGYNEQFF. The CDR3 DNA is TGCAGCGCCGTTAGCGGCTACAATGAGCAGTTCTTC.

The chain combines TRBV27 with TRBJ1-2, with 8 bases lining up with TRBD1. Losses at the gene ends were 6 bases for V and 4 bases for J; bases not matched to a gene: 4. The CDR3 has 13 residues. CDR1 and CDR2 from the germline V gene are MNHEY and SMNVEV (reference sequence). In DNA, the CDR3 is TGTGCCAGCAGCAAGGACAGGGTCTATGGCTACACCTTC. Its translation: CASSKDRVYGYTF.

This clonotype was observed a few times. CDR3 in amino acids: CASSETRVPVPSANNEQFF. The CDR3 coding sequence is TGTGCCAGCAGCGAAACAAGGGTCCCCGTCCCGAGCGCGAACAATGAGCAGTTCTTC. V gene TRBV11-1 combines with J gene TRBJ2-1; D uncertain. CDR3 length: 19 amino acids. V lost 5 bases, J lost 5 bases, and 28 bases lay in between. Germline V gene data show CDR1 as SGHAT and CDR2 as FQDESV (reference sequence).

V gene TRBV5-5 combines with J gene TRBJ2-7; the D is unclear. Deletions cut 4 bases from V and 6 bases from J, with 11 bases between. The CDR3 is made up of 12 amino acids. The germline CDR1 and CDR2 sequences are SGHKS and YYEKEE (reference sequence). DNA of the CDR3: TGTGCCAGCAGCACGGGTCCCAGCGAGCAGTACTTC. It translates to CASSTGPSEQYF.

V usage is TRBV6-5 and J usage is TRBJ2-7; D unresolved. The CDR3 is 15 amino acids. Trimming left V 2 bases short and J 1 base short, with 12 bases between. Germline V gives CDR1 MNHEY, CDR2 SVGAGI. The CDR3, as DNA: TGTGCCAGCAGTTACGGCTGGGGATTTTCCTACGAGCAGTACTTC. Residues: CASSYGWGFSYEQYF.

The rearrangement uses TRBV11-3 and TRBJ1-1, with 9 bases that match TRBD1. CDR1 and CDR2 from the germline V gene are SGHNT and YENEEA. V shed 4 bases and J 2 bases; nucleotides not matched to a gene: 23. The CDR3 runs to 21 residues. CDR3 sequence: CASSSVSRKIPGGQGNTEAFF. CDR3 coding DNA: TGTGCCAGCAGCTCCGTTTCCAGGAAAATACCGGGGGGACAGGGCAACACTGAAGCTTTCTTT.